Below, one T cell receptor beta chain is given with its context. The data are from a study of blood T cell repertoires in COVID-19. At the level of the study: The cDNA or gDNA used as material had been derived from T cells, B-cell-depleted T cells, or PBMCs.

From germline, CDR1 is GTSNPN and CDR2 SVGIG (reference sequence). Trimming stripped 2 bases from V and 4 bases from J, with 6 bases between. CDR3 length: 11 amino acids. TCRdb's copy holds only in-frame clones and misses some; the assay was immunoSEQ multiplex PCR. This sample yields some 180,000 clones, of which 70% to 90% are seen a single time; around 20% belongs to the top ten. The sequence derives from a man between 65 and 85 years old with active or convalescent COVID-19. The genes are TRBV30 and TRBJ2-7; no firm D call. The source material was peripheral blood. CDR3 DNA: TGTGCCTGGAGTAGCCTTTACGAGCAGTACTTC. Residues: CAWSSLYEQYF.